Shown below are 17 T cell receptor beta chains from a single sample sequenced in a study of CD8 T cells in Susac syndrome. Reverse transcription of about 0.45 to 1 ug RNA was carried out with random hexamers. MiXCR, applied by TCRdb to the immunoSEQ multiplex PCR reads, yields one record per CDR3 protein. The sample holds 190,000 or so distinct CDR3 sequences, roughly 94% seen once. The sequencing input was CD4+ T cells from PBMCs. Source of these receptors: a human donor with multiple sclerosis.

V is TRBV7-6 and J is TRBJ2-5; D gene unclear. The CDR3 covers 14 residues. Germline V gene sequence: CDR1 SGHVS, CDR2 FNYEAQ. V was cut by 2 bases and J by 2 bases, with 9 bases left in between. The CDR3 sequence: CASSLKQTQETQYF. The CDR3 DNA sequence: TGTGCCAGCAGCTTAAAACAGACACAAGAGACCCAGTACTTC.

The chain joins TRBV24-1 to TRBJ2-3; a possible D gene is TRBD2 (5 bases). The germline V gene encodes CDR1 KGHDR and CDR2 SFDVKD. Trimming stripped 12 bases from V and 2 bases from J, with 17 bases between. The CDR3 runs 14 residues. CDR3 sequence (DNA): TGTGCCCCTCCCCGAATCGGGAACACAGATACGCAGTATTTT. This translates into CAPPRIGNTDTQYF.

This rearrangement joins TRBV2 to TRBJ2-1; TRBD2 aligns across 7 bases. V trimming: 5 bases; J trimming: 9 bases; junction bases outside the gene matches: 4. The CDR3 length is 12 residues. CDR1 is SNHLY and CDR2 is FYNNEI in the germline V gene. CDR3: CASSWGGTEQFF. CDR3 nucleotide sequence: TGTGCCAGCAGTTGGGGGGGAACTGAGCAGTTCTTC.

This sequence joins TRBV14 and TRBJ2-7; D gene ambiguous. Trimming cost V 1 base and J 2 bases, with 9 bases left between them. The CDR3 consists of 14 residues. The germline CDR1 and CDR2 sequences are SGHDN and FVKESK. CDR3 bases: TGTGCCAGCAGCCAAGCTGGTTCCCCCTACGAGCAGTACTTC. Translation: CASSQAGSPYEQYF.

The J gene is TRBJ2-3, the V gene TRBV9, with D uncertain. Germline values: CDR1 SGDLS, CDR2 YYNGEE. The CDR3 length is 13 residues. V lost 4 bases and J lost 0, with 6 bases in between. The CDR3 sequence: CASSPHSTDTQYF. For the CDR3, the DNA is TGTGCCAGCAGCCCCCACAGCACAGATACGCAGTATTTT.

V is TRBV9 and J is TRBJ1-2, with TRBD1 as a possible D gene (5 bases). Germline CDR1 SGDLS, CDR2 YYNGEE. The CDR3 spans 15 residues. V lost 1 base and J lost 8, with 18 bases in between. CDR3 nucleotide sequence: TGTGCCAGCAGCGTATTGGGGCGTTTGGTCGAAGGCTACACCTTC. Protein product: CASSVLGRLVEGYTF. Supplemented by reference TRBV9 and TRBJ1-2, the full variable domain reads DSGVTQTPKHLITATGQRVTLRCSPRSGDLSVYWYQQSLDQGLQFLIQYYNGEERAKGNILERFSAQQFPDLHSELNLSSLELGDSALYFCASSVLGRLVEGYTFGSGTRLTVV.

This chain joins TRBV30 and TRBJ1-1; D may be TRBD1 (6 bases). The V gene lost 3 bases and the J gene lost 11 bases, with 13 bases spanning the gap. Germline V gene data show CDR1 as GTSNPN and CDR2 as SVGIG (reference sequence). This CDR3 contains 11 residues. The CDR3 loop is CAWSAGGAAFF. The DNA of the CDR3 is TGTGCCTGGAGCGCGGGGGGGGCCGCTTTCTTT.

This clonotype was counted once. The chain joins TRBV20-1 to TRBJ2-1; D possibly corresponds to TRBD2 (5 bases). Germline V gene data show CDR1 as DFQATT and CDR2 as SNEGSKA (reference sequence). With 6 bases removed from V and 0 bases from J, the gap between germline ends came to 12 bases. This CDR3 contains 14 residues. The CDR3 sequence: CSATEGSSYNEQFF. CDR3 DNA: TGCAGTGCCACAGAGGGCAGCTCCTACAATGAGCAGTTCTTC.

The genes are TRBV6-5 and TRBJ2-2; a weak D match, TRBD1 (6 bases). Germline CDR1 is MNHEY and CDR2 is SVGAGI. Trimming stripped 6 bases from V and 1 base from J, with 12 bases between. The CDR3 is made up of 15 amino acids. CDR3 nucleotide sequence: TGTGCCAGCAGCTCCGGGACACAGAACACCGGGGAGCTGTTTTTT. It encodes CASSSGTQNTGELFF.

The chain is built from TRBV20-1 and TRBJ2-3; no reliable D call. CDR3 length: 13 residues. Germline V gives CDR1 DFQATT, CDR2 SNEGSKA (reference sequence). V lost 0 bases, J lost 0 bases, and 4 bases lay in between. The CDR3 region has the DNA TGCAGTGCTAGAGATTGGAGCACAGATACGCAGTATTTT. This sequence encodes CSARDWSTDTQYF.

This chain joins TRBV20-1 and TRBJ1-2; D call uncertain. Germline assignment: CDR1 DFQATT and CDR2 SNEGSKA (reference sequence). The CDR3 is made up of 13 amino acids. The CDR3 here is CSRASLARDGYTF. The CDR3 DNA sequence: TGCAGCCGGGCATCTCTGGCTCGGGATGGCTACACCTTC.

The rearrangement joins TRBV20-1 to TRBJ2-1, with TRBD2 matching over 12 bases. The CDR3 extends over 15 amino acids. Germline V gene data show CDR1 as DFQATT and CDR2 as SNEGSKA (reference sequence). Trimming at V came to 6 bases and at J to 7 bases, leaving 10 bases not matched to a gene. CDR3 region: CSAFYASGGVNEQFF. The DNA for the CDR3 is TGCAGTGCCTTTTATGCTAGCGGGGGGGTAAATGAGCAGTTCTTC.

The chain carries TRBV14 and TRBJ2-5; 7 bases are a match to TRBD1. CDR3 length equals 17 residues. The V gene end was trimmed by 1 base and the J gene end by 4 bases; junction bases not matched to a gene: 12. The germline V gene has CDR1 SGHDN and CDR2 FVKESK. The CDR3 sequence: CASSQGNDRASGETQYF. CDR3 nucleotides: TGTGCCAGCAGCCAAGGAAATGACAGGGCTTCTGGAGAGACCCAGTACTTC.

The rearrangement links TRBV4-2 to TRBJ2-2, with 8 bases matching TRBD1. The trim removed 11 bases at V and 7 bases at J, leaving 12 bases unmatched. This CDR3 region has 14 residues. Germline lookup yields CDR1 LGHNA and CDR2 YNFKEQ. Here the CDR3 reads CASYSGTGGGELFF. The CDR3 region has the DNA TGTGCCTCCTACTCCGGGACAGGAGGCGGGGAGCTGTTTTTT.

This chain links TRBV20-1 with TRBJ1-2, with no clear D. The V gene lost 1 base and the J gene lost 6 bases, with 12 bases spanning the gap. The CDR3 covers 13 residues. CDR1 is DFQATT and CDR2 is SNEGSKA in the germline V gene (reference sequence). CDR3 region: CSARVGSGNGYTF. As DNA, the CDR3 is TGCAGTGCTAGAGTGGGCAGCGGGAATGGCTACACCTTC.

This clonotype was seen just once. The rearrangement links TRBV20-1 to TRBJ2-5; 8 bases are a match to TRBD2. The CDR3 length is 15 residues. V shed 0 bases and J 2 bases; nucleotides not matched to a gene: 5. The germline gives CDR1 DFQATT, CDR2 SNEGSKA (reference sequence). The CDR3 protein is CSARDPAGAQETQYF. The CDR3 nucleotides read TGCAGTGCTAGAGACCCAGCGGGGGCTCAAGAGACCCAGTACTTC.

The chain has TRBV3-1 and TRBJ1-5; D remains unclear. There are 14 residues in the CDR3. CDR1 and CDR2 from the germline V gene are LGHDT and YNNKEL (reference sequence). V was shortened by 1 base and J by 7 bases, with 11 bases between the two germline ends. CDR3 sequence reads: CASSQGWRAQPQHF. The CDR3 DNA reads as TGTGCCAGCAGCCAAGGGTGGCGGGCCCAGCCCCAGCATTTT.